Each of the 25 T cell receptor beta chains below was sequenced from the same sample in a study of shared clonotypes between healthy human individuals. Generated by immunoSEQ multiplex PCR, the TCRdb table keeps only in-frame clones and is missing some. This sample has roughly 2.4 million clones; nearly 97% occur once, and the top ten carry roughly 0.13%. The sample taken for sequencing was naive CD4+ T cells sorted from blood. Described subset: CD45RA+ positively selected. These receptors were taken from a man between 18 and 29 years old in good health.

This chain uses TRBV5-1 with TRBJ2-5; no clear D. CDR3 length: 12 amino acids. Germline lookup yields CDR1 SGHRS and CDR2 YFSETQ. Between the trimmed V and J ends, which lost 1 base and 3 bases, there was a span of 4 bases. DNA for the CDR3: TGCGCCAGCAGCTTGCAAAAAGAGACCCAGTACTTC. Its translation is CASSLQKETQYF.

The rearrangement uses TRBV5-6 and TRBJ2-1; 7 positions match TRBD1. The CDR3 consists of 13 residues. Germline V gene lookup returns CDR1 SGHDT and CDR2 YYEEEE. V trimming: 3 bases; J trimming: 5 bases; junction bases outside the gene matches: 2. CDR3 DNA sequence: TGTGCCAGCAGCTCGGACAGGAACAATGAGCAGTTCTTC. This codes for CASSSDRNNEQFF.

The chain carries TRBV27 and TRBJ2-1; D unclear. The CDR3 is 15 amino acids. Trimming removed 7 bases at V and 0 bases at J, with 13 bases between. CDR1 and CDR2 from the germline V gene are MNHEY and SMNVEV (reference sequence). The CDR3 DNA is TGTGCCAGCATCTTAAGCATCTTCTCCTACAATGAGCAGTTCTTC. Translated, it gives CASILSIFSYNEQFF.

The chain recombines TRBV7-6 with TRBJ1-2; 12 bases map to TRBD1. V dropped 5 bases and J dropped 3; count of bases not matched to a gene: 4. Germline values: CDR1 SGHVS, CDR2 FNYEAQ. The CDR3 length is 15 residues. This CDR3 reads CASSPGQGAYYGYTF. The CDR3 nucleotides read TGTGCCAGCAGCCCGGGACAGGGGGCCTACTATGGCTACACCTTC.

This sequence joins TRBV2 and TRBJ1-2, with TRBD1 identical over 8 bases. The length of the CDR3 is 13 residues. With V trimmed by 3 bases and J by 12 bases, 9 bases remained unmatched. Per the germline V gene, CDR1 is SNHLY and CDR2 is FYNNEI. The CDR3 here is CASSDLRTGYHTF. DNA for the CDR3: TGTGCCAGCAGTGACTTGAGGACAGGGTACCACACCTTC.

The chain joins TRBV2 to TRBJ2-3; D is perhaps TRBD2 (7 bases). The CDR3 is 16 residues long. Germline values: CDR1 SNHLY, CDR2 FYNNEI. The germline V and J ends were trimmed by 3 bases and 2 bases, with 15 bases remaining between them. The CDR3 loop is CASSERGGWNTDTQYF. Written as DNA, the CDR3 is TGTGCCAGCAGTGAGAGGGGGGGCTGGAACACAGATACGCAGTATTTT.

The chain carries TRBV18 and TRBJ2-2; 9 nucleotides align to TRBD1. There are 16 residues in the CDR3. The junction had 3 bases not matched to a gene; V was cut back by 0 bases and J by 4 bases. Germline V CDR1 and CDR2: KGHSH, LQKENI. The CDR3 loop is CASSPPQGAITGELFF. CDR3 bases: TGTGCCAGCTCACCACCACAGGGGGCAATCACCGGGGAGCTGTTTTTT.

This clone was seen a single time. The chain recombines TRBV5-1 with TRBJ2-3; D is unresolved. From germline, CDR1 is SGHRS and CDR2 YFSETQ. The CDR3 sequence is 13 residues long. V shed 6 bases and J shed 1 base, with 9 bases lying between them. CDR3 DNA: TGCGCCAGCAACAACCAGGGCACAGATACGCAGTATTTT. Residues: CASNNQGTDTQYF. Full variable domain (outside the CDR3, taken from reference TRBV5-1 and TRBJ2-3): KAGVTQTPRYLIKTRGQQVTLSCSPISGHRSVSWYQQTPGQGLQFLFEYFSETQRNKGNFPGRFSGRQFSNSRSEMNVSTLELGDSALYLCASNNQGTDTQYFGPGTRLTVL.

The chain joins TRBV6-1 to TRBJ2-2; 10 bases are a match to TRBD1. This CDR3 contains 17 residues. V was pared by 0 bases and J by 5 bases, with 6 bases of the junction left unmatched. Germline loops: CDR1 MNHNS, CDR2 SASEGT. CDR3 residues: CASSEALGTGATGELFF. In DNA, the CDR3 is TGTGCCAGCAGTGAAGCGCTTGGGACAGGGGCGACCGGGGAGCTGTTTTTT.

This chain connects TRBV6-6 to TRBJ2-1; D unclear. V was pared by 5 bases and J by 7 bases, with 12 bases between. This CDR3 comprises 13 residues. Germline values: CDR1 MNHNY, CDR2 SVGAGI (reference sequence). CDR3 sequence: CASSPGPTNEQFF. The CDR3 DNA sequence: TGTGCCAGCAGTCCAGGACCGACTAATGAGCAGTTCTTC.

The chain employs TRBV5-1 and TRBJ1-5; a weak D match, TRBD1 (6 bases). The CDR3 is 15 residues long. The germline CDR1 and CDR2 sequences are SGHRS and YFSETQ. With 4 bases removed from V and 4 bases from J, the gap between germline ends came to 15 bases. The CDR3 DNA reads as TGCGCCAGCAGCCCCGGGACAATACGGAATCAGCCCCAGCATTTT. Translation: CASSPGTIRNQPQHF.

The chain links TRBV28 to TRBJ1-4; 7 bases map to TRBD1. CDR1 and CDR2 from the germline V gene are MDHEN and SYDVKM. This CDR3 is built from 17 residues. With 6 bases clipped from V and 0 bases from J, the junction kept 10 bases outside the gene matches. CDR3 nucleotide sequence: TGTGCCAGCAGCCCAGGGGGTGCACTTACAACTAATGAAAAACTGTTTTTT. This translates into CASSPGGALTTNEKLFF.

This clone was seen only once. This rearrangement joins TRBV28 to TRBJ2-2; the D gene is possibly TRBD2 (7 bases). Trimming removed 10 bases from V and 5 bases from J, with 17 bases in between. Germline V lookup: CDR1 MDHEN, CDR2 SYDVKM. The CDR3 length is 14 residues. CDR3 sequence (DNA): TGTGCCATCAAAGGGAGGGGGAGGACCGGGGAGCTGTTTTTT. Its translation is CAIKGRGRTGELFF.

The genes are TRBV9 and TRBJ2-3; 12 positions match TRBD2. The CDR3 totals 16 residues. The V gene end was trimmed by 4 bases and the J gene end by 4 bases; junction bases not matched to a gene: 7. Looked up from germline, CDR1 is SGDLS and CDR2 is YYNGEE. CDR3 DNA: TGTGCCAGCAGCCCTAGACTAGCGGGGGCGGCAGATACGCAGTATTTT. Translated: CASSPRLAGAADTQYF. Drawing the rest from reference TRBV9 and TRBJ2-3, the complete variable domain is DSGVTQTPKHLITATGQRVTLRCSPRSGDLSVYWYQQSLDQGLQFLIQYYNGEERAKGNILERFSAQQFPDLHSELNLSSLELGDSALYFCASSPRLAGAADTQYFGPGTRLTVL.

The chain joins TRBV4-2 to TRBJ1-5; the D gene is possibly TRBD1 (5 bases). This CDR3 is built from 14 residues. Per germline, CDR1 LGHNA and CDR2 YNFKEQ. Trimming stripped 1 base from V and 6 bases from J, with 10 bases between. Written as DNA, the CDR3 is TGTGCCAGCAGCCAAGTTGGGGACGGTCAGCCCCAGCATTTT. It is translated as CASSQVGDGQPQHF.

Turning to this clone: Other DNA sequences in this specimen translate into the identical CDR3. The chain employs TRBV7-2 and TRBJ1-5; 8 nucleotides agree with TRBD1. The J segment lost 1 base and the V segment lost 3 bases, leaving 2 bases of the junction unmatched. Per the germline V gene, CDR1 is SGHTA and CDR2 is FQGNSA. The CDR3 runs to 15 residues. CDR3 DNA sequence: TGTGCCAGCAGCTTCGGACAGGGAAGCAATCAGCCCCAGCATTTT. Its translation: CASSFGQGSNQPQHF. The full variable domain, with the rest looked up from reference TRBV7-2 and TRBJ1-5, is GAGVSQSPSNKVTEKGKDVELRCDPISGHTALYWYRQSLGQGLEFLIYFQGNSAPDKSGLPSDRFSAERTGGSVSTLTIQRTQQEDSAVYLCASSFGQGSNQPQHFGDGTRLSIL.

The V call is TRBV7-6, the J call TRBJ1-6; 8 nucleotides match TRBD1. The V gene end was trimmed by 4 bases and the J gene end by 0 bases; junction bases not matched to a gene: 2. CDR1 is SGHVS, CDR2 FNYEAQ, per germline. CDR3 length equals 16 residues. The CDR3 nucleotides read TGTGCCAGCAGCTGGACAGGGAGCTCCTATAATTCACCCCTCCACTTT. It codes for CASSWTGSSYNSPLHF.

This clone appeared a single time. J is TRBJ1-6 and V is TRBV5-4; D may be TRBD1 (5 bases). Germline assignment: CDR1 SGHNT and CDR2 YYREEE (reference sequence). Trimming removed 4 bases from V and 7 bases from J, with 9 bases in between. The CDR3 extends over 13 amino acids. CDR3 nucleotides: TGTGCCAGCAGCATCGCAGGGAATTCACCCCTCCACTTT. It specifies CASSIAGNSPLHF.

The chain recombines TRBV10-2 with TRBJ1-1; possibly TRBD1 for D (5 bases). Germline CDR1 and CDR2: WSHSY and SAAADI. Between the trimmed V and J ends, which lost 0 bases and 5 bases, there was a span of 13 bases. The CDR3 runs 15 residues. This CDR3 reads CASSESKTAVTEAFF. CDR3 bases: TGCGCCAGCAGTGAGTCAAAGACAGCTGTTACTGAAGCTTTCTTT.

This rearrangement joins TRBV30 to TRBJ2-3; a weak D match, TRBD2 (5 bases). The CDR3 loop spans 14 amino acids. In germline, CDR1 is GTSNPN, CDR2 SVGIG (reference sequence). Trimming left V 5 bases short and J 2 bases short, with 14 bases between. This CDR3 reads CAWGEQLDTDTQYF. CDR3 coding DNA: TGTGCCTGGGGGGAGCAGCTGGACACAGATACGCAGTATTTT.

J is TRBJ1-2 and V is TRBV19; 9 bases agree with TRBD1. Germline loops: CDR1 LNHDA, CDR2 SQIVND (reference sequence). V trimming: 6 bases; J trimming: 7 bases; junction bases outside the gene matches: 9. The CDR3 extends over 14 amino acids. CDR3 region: CASSYRGTGFGYTF. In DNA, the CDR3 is TGTGCCAGTAGCTATCGCGGGACAGGGTTTGGCTACACCTTC.

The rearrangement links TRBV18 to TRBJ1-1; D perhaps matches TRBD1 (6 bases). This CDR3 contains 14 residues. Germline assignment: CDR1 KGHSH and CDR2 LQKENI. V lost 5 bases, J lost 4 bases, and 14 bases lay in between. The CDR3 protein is CASSTRQVSTEAFF. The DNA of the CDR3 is TGTGCCAGCTCAACTAGACAGGTATCCACTGAAGCTTTCTTT.

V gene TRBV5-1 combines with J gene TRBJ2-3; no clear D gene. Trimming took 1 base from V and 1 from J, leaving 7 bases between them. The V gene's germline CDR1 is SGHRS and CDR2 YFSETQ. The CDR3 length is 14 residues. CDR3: CASSLSVGTDTQYF. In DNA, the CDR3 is TGCGCCAGCAGCTTGAGCGTGGGCACAGATACGCAGTATTTT.

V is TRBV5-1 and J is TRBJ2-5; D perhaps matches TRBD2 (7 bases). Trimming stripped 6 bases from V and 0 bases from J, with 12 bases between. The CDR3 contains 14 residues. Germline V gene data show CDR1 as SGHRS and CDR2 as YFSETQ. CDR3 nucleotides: TGCGCCAGCACGGCGGGGGCCAACCAAGAGACCCAGTACTTC. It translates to CASTAGANQETQYF.

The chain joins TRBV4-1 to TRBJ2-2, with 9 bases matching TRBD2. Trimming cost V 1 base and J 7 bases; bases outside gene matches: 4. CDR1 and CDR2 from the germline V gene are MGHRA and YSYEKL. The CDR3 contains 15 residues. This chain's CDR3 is CASSQGLAGRGELFF. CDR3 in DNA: TGCGCCAGCAGCCAAGGGCTAGCGGGACGCGGGGAGCTGTTTTTT.